The 14 T cell receptor beta chains in this list originate from one sample, sequenced in a study of control samples from healthy donors and cancer patients. Using immunoSEQ multiplex PCR, the repertoire was profiled, and TCRdb retains in-frame clones only, with some absent. The sample yields roughly 100,000 clones, 85% to 90% seen once. Material for sequencing was PBMCs. The receptors stem from a man in his fifties or sixties with lung cancer.

This clone showed up just once. Here the CDR3 DNA reads TGTGCCAGCAGCTTTGGGGGTTCCTACAATGAGCAGTTCTTC. This codes for CASSFGGSYNEQFF. V gene TRBV11-2 combines with J gene TRBJ2-1, with D perhaps TRBD1 or TRBD2 (5 bases each). From germline, CDR1 is SGHAT and CDR2 FQNNGV. Trimming left V 3 bases short and J 1 base short, with 7 bases between. The CDR3 length is 14 residues.

The rearrangement joins TRBV30 to TRBJ2-7, with 9 bases identical to TRBD1. Germline trimming cut 2 bases from V and 1 base from J; bases unmatched to any gene: 6. CDR1 is GTSNPN, CDR2 SVGIG, per germline (reference sequence). The CDR3 loop spans 15 amino acids. CDR3 sequence reads: CAWSQTGTGSYEQYV. In nucleotides, the CDR3 is TGTGCCTGGAGTCAAACCGGGACAGGGTCCTACGAGCAGTACGTC.

This sequence joins TRBV21-1 and TRBJ2-7; the listed D gene, TRBD1, was not tested against the DNA. TRBV21-1 is deemed a pseudogene. There are 14 residues in the CDR3. CDR3 loop: CASKYEAGTYEQYF. The CDR3 DNA reads as TGTGCCAGCAAGTATGAGGCAGGGACCTACGAGCAGTACTTC.

The genes are TRBV12-3 or TRBV12-4 and TRBJ1-2; the match to TRBD1 covers 7 bases. CDR3 size: 12 residues. With 10 bases clipped from V and 2 bases from J, the junction kept 4 bases outside the gene matches. The CDR3 sequence: CATSGQNYGYTF. CDR3 DNA sequence: TGTGCCACTTCGGGACAGAACTATGGCTACACCTTC.

This clone was counted once. The genes are TRBV18 and TRBJ1-1; the D is unclear. V was cut by 4 bases and J by 2 bases, with 5 bases left in between. CDR1 is KGHSH, CDR2 LQKENI, per germline. The CDR3 has 12 residues. The CDR3 coding sequence is TGTGCCAGCTCACAATATAACACTGAAGCTTTCTTT. It translates to CASSQYNTEAFF.

This sequence joins TRBV20-1 and TRBJ1-2; tentatively, D is TRBD1 (6 bases). The V gene's germline CDR1 is DFQATT and CDR2 SNEGSKA (reference sequence). The CDR3 contains 16 residues. Trimming cost V 3 bases and J 4 bases, with 21 bases left between them. The CDR3 loop reads CSASETGIPGSYGYTF. For the CDR3, the DNA is TGCAGTGCTAGTGAAACAGGGATTCCGGGTTCCTATGGCTACACCTTC.

Here the CDR3 reads CASSVDRGYEKLFF. As DNA, the CDR3 is TGTGCCAGCAGCGTCGACAGGGGGTATGAAAAACTGTTTTTT. The chain carries TRBV9 and TRBJ1-4; TRBD1 matches 9 bases. Losses at the gene ends were 2 bases for V and 6 bases for J; bases not matched to a gene: 2. CDR3 length: 14 amino acids. Germline CDR1 SGDLS, CDR2 YYNGEE.

The chain carries TRBV7-2 and TRBJ2-2; D tentatively fits TRBD1 or TRBD2 (5 bases each). CDR3 size: 16 residues. V lost 5 bases to trimming and J lost 2 bases, with 15 bases between them. Germline V gene sequence: CDR1 SGHTA, CDR2 FQGNSA. The CDR3 loop is CASSPAEGLNTGELFF. The CDR3 nucleotides read TGTGCCAGCAGCCCCGCCGAGGGGCTTAACACCGGGGAGCTGTTTTTT.

The V call is TRBV11-3, the J call TRBJ2-2; D possibly matches TRBD1 or TRBD2 (5 bases each). The germline V and J ends were trimmed by 4 bases and 2 bases, with 8 bases remaining between them. Germline CDR1 SGHNT, CDR2 YENEEA. This CDR3 has 14 residues. CDR3 sequence (DNA): TGTGCCAGCAGCTCGGGGCGAAACACCGGGGAGCTGTTTTTT. The encoded protein is CASSSGRNTGELFF.

The rearrangement uses TRBV19 and TRBJ1-3, with D tentatively TRBD1 (6 bases). CDR1 and CDR2 from the germline V gene are LNHDA and SQIVND (reference sequence). Between the trimmed V and J ends, which lost 5 bases and 0 bases, there was a span of 14 bases. The CDR3 runs to 16 residues. CDR3 in DNA: TGTGCCAGTAGTCCAGGAGGACAGAGCTCTGGAAACACCATATATTTT. Translated: CASSPGGQSSGNTIYF.

The chain carries TRBV24-1 and TRBJ2-2, with D possibly TRBD2 on 6 matching bases. Germline CDR1 reads KGHDR; CDR2 reads SFDVKD. V lost 7 bases to trimming and J lost 7 bases, with 15 bases between them. This CDR3 has 14 amino acids. The CDR3 protein is CATRAPGEGGELFF. DNA of the CDR3: TGTGCCACCAGGGCCCCGGGGGAAGGCGGGGAGCTGTTTTTT.

V usage is TRBV5-1 and J usage is TRBJ2-3, with D perhaps TRBD1 (6 bases). The germline V gene has CDR1 SGHRS and CDR2 YFSETQ. This CDR3 spans 16 amino acids. V lost 1 base, J lost 3 bases, and 15 bases lay in between. DNA for the CDR3: TGCGCCAGCAGCTTGTCCTGGGGGCAAGGGACAGATACGCAGTATTTT. Translated: CASSLSWGQGTDTQYF.

This clone is medium-sized within its sample. The chain joins TRBV11-1 to TRBJ2-7, with a possible D match to TRBD1 (6 bases). The germline V and J ends were trimmed by 3 bases and 2 bases, with 11 bases remaining between them. The CDR3 length is 14 residues. Germline-derived CDR1 and CDR2 are SGHAT and FQDESV (reference sequence). Here the CDR3 DNA reads TGTGCCAGCAGCTTCAACAGGGCCACCTACGAGCAGTACTTC. It yields the protein CASSFNRATYEQYF.

The chain joins TRBV20-1 to TRBJ2-5; no clear D gene. There are 12 residues in the CDR3. The germline CDR1 and CDR2 sequences are DFQATT and SNEGSKA (reference sequence). Trimming stripped 3 bases from V and 3 bases from J, with 8 bases between. As DNA, the CDR3 is TGCAGTGCTAGTTCGTGGAAAGAGACCCAGTACTTC. This translates into CSASSWKETQYF.